This T cell receptor beta chain was sequenced in a study of blood T cell repertoires in COVID-19 (dated by TCRdb to 2018 to 2021). In terms of the full investigation: Samples from collaborators originated in the United States, Italy and Spain and spanned both the acute and convalescent phases of COVID-19. The material from the prospective study consisted of cDNA or gDNA derived from T cells, B-cell-depleted T cells, or PBMCs. Subjects who had been exposed to COVID-19, were actively infected with it, or had recovered from it provided the deeply sampled blood TCRbeta repertoires that made up the dataset. The repertoires were released in a freely available public database intended as a resource for research on the immune response to SARS-CoV-2. Samples were obtained from the ongoing ImmuneRACE study (first 160 participants) and from over 1,000 subjects provided by 6 global collaborators. Nearly every sample came with metadata listing a de-identified subject ID, COVID-19 status, age in years and sex. HLA class I and class II types, where available, came from metadata supplied by the sample provider rather than from assay-based typing.

Beyond this particular receptor, the publication reports: How much clinical and demographic metadata was included differed by source and by participant, and the metadata was provided uncurated.

As for this clone: No antigen is known for it. Per-base quality was not reported, and no clone a single base away is much larger than it.

V is reduced by 0 bases and J by 2 bases, leaving a spacing of 6 bases between them. In the germline V gene, CDR1 corresponds to KGHDR and CDR2 to SFDVKD. The CDR3 numbers 14 residues from cysteine through phenylalanine. Only the CDR3 region is kept as DNA, spanning 42 bases read in frame from base 1. One collaborating source in Seattle enrolled patients while the patients were actively infected and followed the patients over time throughout the course of disease. Whole blood was collected in K2EDTA tubes by collaborating institutions according to the institutions' own protocols. For TCRbeta analysis, collaborators shipped samples as frozen whole blood, isolated PBMCs, or DNA extracted from either of those sample types. TCRbeta CDR3 regions were amplified from genomic DNA using the immunoSEQ Assay, a bias-controlled multiplex PCR. The authors' analysis ran thus. The number of nucleated cells in each sample was estimated by amplification of reference gene primers within the assay. Sequence reads were collapsed and filtered to measure the absolute abundance of every unique TCRbeta CDR3 rearrangement. For each sample, productive Simpson clonality was calculated as the square root of Simpson's diversity index over productive rearrangements. TCRdb limited this immuneACCESS table to in-frame rearrangements with V and J called. A share of clones is missing; checked studies link under half to unresolved V genes, and the rest is unexplained. The V and J calls and clone size are taken from that table; D and trimming were inferred from the DNA. The sample has approximately 330,000 clones on record, 87% of them singletons. The leading ten clones occupy around 10% of the sample.

The specimen was peripheral blood. The chain is encoded by TRBV24-1 joined to TRBJ1-2; TRBD1 might be the D gene, on 5 matching bases. This clonotype originated in a man aged 30 to 39 with COVID-19, enrolled during active disease. The sequence in DNA is TGTGCCACCAGTGATTTGCCAGGGAACTATGGCTACACCTTC. It specifies CATSDLPGNYGYTF.